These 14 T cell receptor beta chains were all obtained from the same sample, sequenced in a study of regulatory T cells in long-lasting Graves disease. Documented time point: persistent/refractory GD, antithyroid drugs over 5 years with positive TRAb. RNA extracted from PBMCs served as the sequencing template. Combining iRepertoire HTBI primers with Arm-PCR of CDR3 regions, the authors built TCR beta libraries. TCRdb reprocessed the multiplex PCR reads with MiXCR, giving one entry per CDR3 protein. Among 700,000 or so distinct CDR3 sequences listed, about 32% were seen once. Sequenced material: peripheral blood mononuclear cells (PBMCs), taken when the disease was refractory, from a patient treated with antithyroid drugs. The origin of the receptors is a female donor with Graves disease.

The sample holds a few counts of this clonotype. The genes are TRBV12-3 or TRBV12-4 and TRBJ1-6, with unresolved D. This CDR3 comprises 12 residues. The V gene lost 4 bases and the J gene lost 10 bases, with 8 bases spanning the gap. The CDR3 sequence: CASSWAASPLHF. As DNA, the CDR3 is TGTGCCAGCAGTTGGGCGGCGTCACCCCTCCACTTT.

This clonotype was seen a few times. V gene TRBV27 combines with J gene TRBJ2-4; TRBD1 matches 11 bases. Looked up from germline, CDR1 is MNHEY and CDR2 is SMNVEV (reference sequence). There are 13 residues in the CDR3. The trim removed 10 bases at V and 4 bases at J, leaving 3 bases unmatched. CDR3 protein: CATGQGAKNIQYF. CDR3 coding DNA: TGTGCCACCGGACAGGGGGCGAAAAACATTCAGTACTTC.

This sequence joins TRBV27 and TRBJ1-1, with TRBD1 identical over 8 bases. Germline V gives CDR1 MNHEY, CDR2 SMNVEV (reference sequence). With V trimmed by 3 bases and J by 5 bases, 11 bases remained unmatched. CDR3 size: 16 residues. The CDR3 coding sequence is TGTGCCAGCAGTTTGACGAAAACAGGGGGAATAACTGAAGCTTTCTTT. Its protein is CASSLTKTGGITEAFF.

CDR3 region: CASSPTRLGGRYEQYF. In DNA form, the CDR3 reads TGTGCCAGCAGTCCCACCCGATTGGGCGGGAGATACGAGCAGTACTTC. This chain connects TRBV6-1 to TRBJ2-7; 7 nucleotides align to TRBD2. Trimming took 5 bases from V and 4 from J; bases not matched to a gene: 14. The CDR3 is 16 amino acids. Germline V gene sequence: CDR1 MNHNS, CDR2 SASEGT.

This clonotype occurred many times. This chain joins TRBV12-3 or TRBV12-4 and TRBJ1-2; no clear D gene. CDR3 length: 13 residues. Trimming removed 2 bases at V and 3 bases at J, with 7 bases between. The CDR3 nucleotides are TGTGCCAGCAGTTTAACTAAAGACTATGGCTACACCTTC. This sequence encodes CASSLTKDYGYTF.

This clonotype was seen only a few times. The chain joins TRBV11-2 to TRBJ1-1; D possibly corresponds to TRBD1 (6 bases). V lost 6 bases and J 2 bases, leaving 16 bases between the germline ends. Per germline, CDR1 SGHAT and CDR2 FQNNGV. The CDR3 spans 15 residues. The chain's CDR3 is CASRLDGTLNTEAFF. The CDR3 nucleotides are TGTGCCAGCAGATTGGACGGGACACTAAACACTGAAGCTTTCTTT.

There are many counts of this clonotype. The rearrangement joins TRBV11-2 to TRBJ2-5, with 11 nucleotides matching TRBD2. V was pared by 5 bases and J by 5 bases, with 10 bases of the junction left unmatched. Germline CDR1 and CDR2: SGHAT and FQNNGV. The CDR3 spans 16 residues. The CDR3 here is CASSKSLAGGWETQYF. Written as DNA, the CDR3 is TGTGCCAGCAGCAAATCTCTAGCGGGAGGTTGGGAGACCCAGTACTTC.

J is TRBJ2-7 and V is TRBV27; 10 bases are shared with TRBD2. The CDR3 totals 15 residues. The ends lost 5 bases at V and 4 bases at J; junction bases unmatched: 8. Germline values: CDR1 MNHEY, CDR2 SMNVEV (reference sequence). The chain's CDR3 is CASSGVPSGRYEQYF. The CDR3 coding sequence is TGTGCCAGCAGTGGGGTCCCTAGCGGGAGATACGAGCAGTACTTC.

The CDR3 spells CSARRRRGVTEAFF. The CDR3 DNA reads TGCAGTGCTAGGCGTCGGAGAGGGGTCACTGAAGCTTTCTTT. The chain is built from TRBV20-1 and TRBJ1-1; perhaps TRBD1 as D (5 bases). CDR3 length: 14 amino acids. Germline assignment: CDR1 DFQATT and CDR2 SNEGSKA (reference sequence). Trimming shortened V by 3 bases and J by 4 bases, and 15 bases separated the two germline ends.

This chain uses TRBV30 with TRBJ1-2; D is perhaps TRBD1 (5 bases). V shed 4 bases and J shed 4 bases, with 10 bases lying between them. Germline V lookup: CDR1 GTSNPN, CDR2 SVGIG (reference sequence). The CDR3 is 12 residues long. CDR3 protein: CAWMRDSYGYTF. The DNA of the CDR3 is TGTGCCTGGATGAGGGACTCCTATGGCTACACCTTC.

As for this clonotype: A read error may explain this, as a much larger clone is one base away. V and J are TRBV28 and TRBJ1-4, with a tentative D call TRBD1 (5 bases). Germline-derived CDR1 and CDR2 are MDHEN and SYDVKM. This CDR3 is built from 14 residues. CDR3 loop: CASSLIGVNEKLVF. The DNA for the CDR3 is TGTGCCAGCAGTTTAATAGGGGTAAATGAAAAACTGGTTTTT.

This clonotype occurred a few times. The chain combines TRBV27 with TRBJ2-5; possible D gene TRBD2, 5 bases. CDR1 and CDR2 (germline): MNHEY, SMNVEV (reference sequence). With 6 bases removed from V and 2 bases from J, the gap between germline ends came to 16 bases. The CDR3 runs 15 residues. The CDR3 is CASSPHWRGQETQYF. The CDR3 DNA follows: TGTGCCAGCAGCCCCCATTGGCGAGGGCAAGAGACCCAGTACTTC.

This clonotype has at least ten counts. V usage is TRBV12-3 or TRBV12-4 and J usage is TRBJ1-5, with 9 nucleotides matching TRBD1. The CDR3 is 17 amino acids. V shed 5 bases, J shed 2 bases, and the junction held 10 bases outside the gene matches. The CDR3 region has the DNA TGTGCCAGCAGTACCCACACAGGGGGCAAGGGCAATCAGCCCCAGCATTTT. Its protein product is CASSTHTGGKGNQPQHF.

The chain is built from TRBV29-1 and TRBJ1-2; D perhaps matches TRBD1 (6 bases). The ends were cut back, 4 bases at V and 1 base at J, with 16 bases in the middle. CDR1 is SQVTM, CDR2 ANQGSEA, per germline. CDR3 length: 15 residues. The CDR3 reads CSVVRGGLGNYGYTF. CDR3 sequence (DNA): TGCAGCGTTGTTAGAGGGGGGTTGGGTAACTATGGCTACACCTTC. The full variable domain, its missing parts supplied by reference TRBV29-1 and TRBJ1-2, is SAVISQKPSRDICQRGTSLTIQCQVDSQVTMMFWYRQQPGQSLTLIATANQGSEATYESGFVIDKFPISRPNLTFSTLTVSNMSPEDSSIYLCSVVRGGLGNYGYTFGSGTRLTVV.